The source of this T cell receptor beta chain is a study of T cell repertoires in cytomegalovirus infection. As for the study in general: Recently identified HLA-C-restricted CMV epitopes were used, and well-studied HLA-B-restricted CMV epitopes were used as well. Indicated by public TCR beta signatures were CMV infection and matching HLA type.

Germline V gene data show CDR1 as MNHNS and CDR2 as SASEGT. This CDR3 is 15 amino acids long. With 6 bases removed from V and 7 bases from J, the gap between germline ends came to 19 bases. Broader study findings: Ex vivo, HLA-C-restricted CMV-specific TCR beta clonotypes prevailed over the rest of the response. People with CMV and the relevant HLA were identified by cumulative public TCR beta family frequency.

On this clonotype: The antigen remains undetermined.

TCRdb reanalysed the reads using MiXCR and keeps one entry per CDR3 protein. In the table there are 650,000 to 900,000 distinct CDR3 sequences, 25% to 35% of which are singletons. The specimen comprised cultured CD8+ T cells from PBMCs, sampled from culture after CMV antigen stimulation. The chain couples TRBV6-1 to TRBJ1-5, with a possible D match to TRBD1 (5 bases). The sequence derives from a human donor in good health (CMV status not recorded). Some clones in this sample may be carry-over from other donors' samples. The CDR3 DNA reads TGTGCCAGCAGCAACCGGGGGTCCCTGGGGCAGCCCCAGCATTTT. It yields the protein CASSNRGSLGQPQHF.